This T cell receptor beta chain was identified during a study of monozygotic twins with inflammatory bowel disease. Each CDR3 protein gets one entry in TCRdb, which reprocessed the 5' RACE reads and gives no DNA. The specimen's table records 150,000 to 200,000 distinct CDR3 sequences. The length of the CDR3 is 14 residues. The germline V gene has CDR1 SGHVS and CDR2 FNYEAQ. The chain carries TRBV7-6 and TRBJ2-7; TCRdb lists TRBD1, though no DNA is available to test this call. The origin of this receptor is a human donor with ulcerative colitis or Crohn's disease, or a healthy co-twin of an affected twin (not recorded which). The specimen sequenced was blood. The CDR3 reads CASSPGVGGYEQYF.